This T cell receptor beta chain came from a study of blood T cell repertoires in COVID-19. Per the original methods: Counts of nucleated cells, estimated from reference gene primer amplification, were obtained. Method: immunoSEQ multiplex PCR; TCRdb's copy keeps in-frame clones and lacks some. That table is the source of V, J and clone size, and D and trimming were worked out from the DNA. The data show some 240,000 clones, with 80% to 95% seen just once and 0.82% held by the top ten. Trimming stripped 6 bases from V and 2 bases from J, with 8 bases between. The CDR3 contains 13 residues. Germline CDR1 and CDR2: LNHDA and SQIVND (reference sequence).

The sample was peripheral blood. The J gene is TRBJ1-5, the V gene TRBV19, with D possibly being TRBD1 (5 bases). The TCR originated in a man between 60 and 75 years old with COVID-19, enrolled during active disease. The CDR3 spells CASRDSRNQPQHF. In DNA, the CDR3 is TGTGCCAGTAGAGACAGCCGCAATCAGCCCCAGCATTTT. Together with reference TRBV19 and TRBJ1-5, the CDR3 gives the full variable domain: DGGITQSPKYLFRKEGQNVTLSCEQNLNHDAMYWYRQDPGQGLRLIYYSQIVNDFQKGDIAEGYSVSREKKESFPLTVTSAQKNPTAFYLCASRDSRNQPQHFGDGTRLSIL.